This T cell receptor beta chain stems from a study of monozygotic twins with inflammatory bowel disease. Points from the study as a whole: Limited power may explain why concordant and discordant twins showed no difference in repertoire similarity.

Each UMI harboured a 6-nucleotide sample barcode and was appended via template switching. Reanalyzing the 5' RACE reads, TCRdb keeps one entry per CDR3 protein, without DNA. Listed are a few hundred thousand distinct CDR3 sequences; 2.5% to 3% falls within the top ten. Germline CDR1 and CDR2: LNHDA and SQIVND (reference sequence). CDR3 size: 14 residues. Comments on this clonotype: Its antigen is still unknown.

Sequencing used blood. This receptor was identified in a human donor with ulcerative colitis or Crohn's disease, or a healthy co-twin of an affected twin (not recorded which). V and J are TRBV19 and TRBJ2-3; TCRdb reports TRBD1, a call that lacks DNA to check it against. The CDR3 sequence: CASSLRQGKDTQYF.